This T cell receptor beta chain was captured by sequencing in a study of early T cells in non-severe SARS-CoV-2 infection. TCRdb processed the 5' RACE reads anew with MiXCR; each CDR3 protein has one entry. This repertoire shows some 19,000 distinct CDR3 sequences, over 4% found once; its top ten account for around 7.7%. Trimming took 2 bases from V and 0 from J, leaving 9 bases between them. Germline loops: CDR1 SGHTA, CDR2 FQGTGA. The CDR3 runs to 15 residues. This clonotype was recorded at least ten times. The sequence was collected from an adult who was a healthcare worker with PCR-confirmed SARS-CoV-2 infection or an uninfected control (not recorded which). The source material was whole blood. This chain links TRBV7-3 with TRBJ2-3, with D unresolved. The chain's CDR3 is CASSLSPTSTDTQYF. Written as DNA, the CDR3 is TGTGCCAGCAGCTTATCCCCGACTAGCACAGATACGCAGTATTTT.